This T cell receptor beta chain was sequenced in a study of OX40 agonist ivuxolimab in advanced cancers. The study's findings and limits: CD8+ T cells (on average) carried more expanded clones than CD4+ T cells. Circulating CD4+ and CD8+ T cells showed clonal expansion by week 6 at 0.1 to 3.0 mg/kg.

Germline V CDR1 and CDR2: MGHDK, SYGVNS. The junction had 5 bases not matched to a gene; V was cut back by 1 base and J by 7 bases. The length of the CDR3 is 15 residues. To note about this clone: Its target is unknown.

Assay: immunoSEQ multiplex PCR; the TCRdb copy retains only in-frame clones and omits some. The data show roughly 53,000 clones, about nine tenths seen once. This sequence joins TRBV25-1 and TRBJ1-4; 8 positions match TRBD1. Sequenced material: CD4+ or CD8+ T cells sorted from blood, taken in a trial of the OX40 agonist ivuxolimab. The TCR comes from an adult with an advanced solid tumor such as melanoma, head and neck, liver or kidney cancer. CDR3 sequence: CASSEFWGQAEKLFF. In DNA form, the CDR3 reads TGTGCCAGCAGTGAATTTTGGGGACAGGCTGAAAAACTGTTTTTT.